Below, one TCR beta chain is given with its context. Sample time point: pre-sensitization, week 0. Treatment defined: therapeutic diphenylcyclopropenone sensitization with weekly scalp DPC. Each patch-test visit's blood sample preceded patch application. Alopecia patients, 18 to 70 years old and DPC-suitable, served as donors. This sample stems from a study of human T cells and chemical hapten exposure. About the study: Investigators sensitized 2 cm by 2 cm of upper inner arm skin with 2% DPC.

Trimming took 7 bases from V and 1 from J, leaving 17 bases between them. Germline V gives CDR1 SGHVS, CDR2 FQNEAQ. This CDR3 spans 15 amino acids. TCRdb called the RACE reads again in MiXCR, with one record for every CDR3 protein. The sample lists 50,000 to 70,000 distinct CDR3 sequences, roughly 10% occurring once. The material was whole blood, obtained in connection with sensitization to the hapten diphenylcyclopropenone (DPC). The chain recombines TRBV7-8 with TRBJ2-7; a possible D gene is TRBD2 (5 bases). The origin of this receptor is a middle-aged man with alopecia areata. Some clones in this sample may be carry-over from other donors' samples. The CDR3 reads CASNLAGGTSYEQYF. In nucleotides, the CDR3 is TGTGCCAGCAATCTAGCAGGTGGTACTTCCTACGAGCAGTACTTC.